This T cell receptor beta chain was obtained from a study of regulatory T cells in long-lasting Graves disease. The time point is: persistent/refractory GD, antithyroid drugs over 5 years with positive TRAb. After RNA was extracted from PBMCs, the TCR library was made from it. Library construction for TCR beta used iRepertoire HTBI primers and Arm-PCR of CDR3 regions. MiXCR was run by TCRdb on the multiplex PCR reads, yielding one entry per CDR3 protein. The sample contains about 430,000 distinct CDR3 sequences, about 21% of which appear only once. This clonotype was counted many times. The TCR sequence derives from a female donor with Graves disease. Material: peripheral blood mononuclear cells (PBMCs), obtained when the disease was refractory, from a patient treated with antithyroid drugs.

CDR3: CASSSSGRSYEQYF. The CDR3 bases are TGTGCCAGCAGCTCGTCCGGGCGATCCTACGAGCAGTACTTC. This rearrangement joins TRBV7-9 to TRBJ2-7; D not certain. The CDR3 sequence is 14 residues long. Trimming removed 4 bases at V and 1 base at J, with 11 bases between. Germline loops: CDR1 SEHNR, CDR2 FQNEAQ (reference sequence).